What follows describes a single T cell receptor beta chain. Its antigen is still unknown. The study ran its PCR with 60 Vbeta and 13 Jbeta primers. Profiling relied on immunoSEQ multiplex PCR, and the TCRdb table lists in-frame clones only, not all of them. This sample has some 160,000 clones; approximately 80% occur once, and the top ten carry under 2.5%. V was pared by 3 bases and J by 5 bases, with 7 bases of the junction left unmatched. CDR1 and CDR2 from the germline V gene are SGDLS and YYNGEE. The CDR3 is 16 amino acids. The sample is drawn from a study of cytomegalovirus exposure and HLA in healthy donors. The study's findings and limits: Versus the approximately 700-donor mean, an Asian-associated ancestry cluster reportedly showed fewer N-insertions in a later analysis.

The sequence came from a man aged 50-59 years in good health and CMV-seropositive. The material sequenced was PBMCs. The chain combines TRBV9 with TRBJ1-6, with 8 bases fitting TRBD1. In nucleotides, the CDR3 is TGTGCCAGCAGCGAGTCAGGGGGCGCGGATAATTCACCCCTCCACTTT. The encoded protein is CASSESGGADNSPLHF.